The table lists the clone carrying this TCR beta chain with a count of one. Its antigen is unidentified. Ahead of sequencing, the ViraFEST assay grew antigen-specific CD4+ T cells using viral peptide pools. Upon completion of around 9 days in culture, CD4+ T cells were isolated. In the vaccine recipients, nucleocapsid antibodies were negative and there was no prior SARS-CoV-2 infection. A few million PBMC per well received approximately 10 IU/ml IL-2 and roughly 10 ug/ml peptides in culture. Half-medium replacement with IL-2 medium occurred on days 3 and 7. The data belong to a study of vaccination effects on CD4 cells after COVID-19. Points from the study as a whole: Marked contraction was observed in infection-induced and vaccine-induced clones late after vaccination. Relatively few convalescent patients took part in the study, which had no early post-infection timepoints.

Assay used: immunoSEQ multiplex PCR; TCRdb lists only in-frame clones, some missing. The data contain about 73,000 clones, about 70% of them seen just once; the ten biggest clones take up around 3.2%. The CDR3 loop spans 14 amino acids. The germline V gene encodes CDR1 MNHEY and CDR2 SVGAGI. The V end was cut by 6 bases, the J end by 2 bases, with 13 bases between. Source: CD4+ T cells from PBMCs cultured with HCoV-NL63 spike peptides, taken before COVID-19 vaccination. This sequence joins TRBV6-5 and TRBJ2-5; no firm D call. This TCR was sampled from a human donor who received a COVID-19 vaccine. The CDR3, as DNA: TGTGCCAGCAGCGTCGGACGGTTACAAGAGACCCAGTACTTC. Its protein is CASSVGRLQETQYF.